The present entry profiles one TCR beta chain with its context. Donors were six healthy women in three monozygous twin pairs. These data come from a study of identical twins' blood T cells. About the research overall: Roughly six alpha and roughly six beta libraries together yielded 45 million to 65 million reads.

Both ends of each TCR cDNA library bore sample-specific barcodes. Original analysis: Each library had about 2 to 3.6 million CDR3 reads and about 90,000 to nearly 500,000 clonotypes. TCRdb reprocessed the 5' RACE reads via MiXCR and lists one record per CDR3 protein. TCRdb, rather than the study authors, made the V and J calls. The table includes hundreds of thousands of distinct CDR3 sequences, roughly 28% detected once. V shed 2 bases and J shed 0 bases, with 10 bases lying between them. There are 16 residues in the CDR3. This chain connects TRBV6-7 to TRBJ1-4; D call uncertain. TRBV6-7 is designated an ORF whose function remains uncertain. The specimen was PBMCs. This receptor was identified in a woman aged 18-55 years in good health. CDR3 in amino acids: CASSYIVGATNEKLFF. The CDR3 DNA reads TGTGCCAGCAGTTACATTGTCGGGGCAACTAATGAAAAACTGTTTTTT.